A selection of T cell receptor beta chains follows, all from one sample in a study of T cells in Graves' hyperthyroidism and ophthalmopathy. Using its own MiXCR run on the multiplex PCR reads, TCRdb lists one record per CDR3 protein. This table has roughly 300,000 distinct CDR3 sequences, less than 30% appearing once. The source material was blood. The source is a man aged 35 to 55 with Graves' hyperthyroidism that later progressed to Graves' ophthalmopathy. The CDR3 runs from the conserved cysteine through the conserved F or W. D genes are given only for firm matches. The size field is filled for only some rows; it gives once, few, many or a size class.

V gene	D gene	clone size	J gene	CDR3 DNA	CDR3 protein
TRBV10-3	.	.	TRBJ1-2	TGTGCCAATAGGAAACAGGAAACCTATGGCTACACCTTC	CANRKQETYGYTF
TRBV6-5	TRBD2	many	TRBJ2-3	TGTGCCAGCAGTTACGTCTGGGCTAGCGGGCTCGATACGCAGTATTTT	CASSYVWASGLDTQYF
TRBV18	.	few	TRBJ1-5	TGTGCCAGCCGTCAATCGGCGGCGCGGAATCAGCCCCAGCATTTT	CASRQSAARNQPQHF
TRBV5-1	.	many	TRBJ1-1	TGCGCCAGCAGCCCTACACAGGCAGGGACTGAAGCTTTCTTT	CASSPTQAGTEAFF
TRBV7-3	.	many	TRBJ1-2	TGTGCCAGCAGCTTAGGGAACGGATTCGATTATGGCTACACCTTC	CASSLGNGFDYGYTF
TRBV20-1	.	.	TRBJ1-1	TGCAGTGCTACCAGGTTCATGAACACTGAAGCTTTCTTT	CSATRFMNTEAFF
TRBV29-1	.	many	TRBJ2-7	TGCAGCGTTGAGGACCCCCTCTCCTACGAGCAGTACTTC	CSVEDPLSYEQYF
TRBV3-1	.	.	TRBJ2-5	TGCGCCAGCAGCCAGGGGCGGACGGCGGTGAAGATGGAGACCCAGTACTTC	CASSQGRTAVKMETQYF
TRBV20-1	.	many	TRBJ2-1	TGCAGTGCTCAAGACTCCGCAGTCTACAATGAGCAGTTCTTC	CSAQDSAVYNEQFF
TRBV12-3/TRBV12-4	.	.	TRBJ2-5	TGTGCCAGCAGTAATAGCGGTAAAGAGACCCAGTACTTC	CASSNSGKETQYF
TRBV7-3	.	many	TRBJ1-2	TGTGCCAGCAGCCCCGACCCTACCTATGGCTACACCTTC	CASSPDPTYGYTF
TRBV3-1	.	many	TRBJ1-1	TGTGCCAGCAGCCAAGCCGAGGGATTGGCTTTCTTT	CASSQAEGLAFF
TRBV19	.	many	TRBJ2-7	TGTGCCAGTAGTATAGCACGGGCCTACGAGCAGTACTTC	CASSIARAYEQYF
TRBV5-1	.	.	TRBJ2-2	TGCGCCAGCAGCACTGACTCCACCGGGGAGCTGTTTTTT	CASSTDSTGELFF
TRBV11-1	TRBD2	many	TRBJ2-3	TGTGCCAGCAGCTTAGCGTATAGCGGGAGGACAGATACGCAGTATTTT	CASSLAYSGRTDTQYF
TRBV5-1	TRBD1	many	TRBJ1-2	TGCGCCAGCAGCTCACCTTCGCAGGGGGGCTATGGCTACACCTTC	CASSSPSQGGYGYTF
TRBV30	.	.	TRBJ1-1	TGTGCCTGGCTGAGCACTGAAGCTTTCTTT	CAWLSTEAFF
TRBV29-1	.	many	TRBJ1-1	TGCAGCGCCAATGGGGGGGCTGAAGCTTTCTTT	CSANGGAEAFF
TRBV6-1	TRBD1	.	TRBJ2-5	TGTGCCAGCAGTCGCGACAGGGGGTTGGAGACCCAGTACTTC	CASSRDRGLETQYF
TRBV5-1	TRBD2	.	TRBJ2-7	TGCGCCAGCAGCTTGTGGGACCTTGGGCTAGCGGGAGGTAACGAGCAGTACTTC	CASSLWDLGLAGGNEQYF
TRBV6-4	.	.	TRBJ1-1	TGTGCCAGCAGCCAGGAGACAGTAGTGAACACTGAAGCTTTCTTT	CASSQETVVNTEAFF
TRBV29-1	.	many	TRBJ2-7	TGCAGCGTTGTAGACAAAGCCTACGAGCAGTACTTC	CSVVDKAYEQYF
TRBV3-1	.	many	TRBJ2-5	TGTGCCAGCAGCCAAGACAGGTACCAAGAGACCCAGTACTTC	CASSQDRYQETQYF
TRBV27	TRBD2	many	TRBJ2-2	TGTGCCAGCCTTAGACTAGCAGACACCGGGGAGCTGTTTTTT	CASLRLADTGELFF
TRBV6-1	.	many	TRBJ1-1	TGTGCCAGCAGTAAAAGCAGGGCGAACACTGAAGCTTTCTTT	CASSKSRANTEAFF
TRBV20-1	.	many	TRBJ2-5	TGCAGTGCTAGGGAAATGTGGGGGCAGGAGACCCAGTACTTC	CSAREMWGQETQYF
TRBV11-2	.	once	TRBJ2-4	TGTGCCAGCAGCTTATTTGCCCCAGGGCACATTCAGTACTTC	CASSLFAPGHIQYF
TRBV18	.	few	TRBJ2-7	TGTGCCAGCTCACCGACAGATTACGAGCAGTACTTC	CASSPTDYEQYF
TRBV28	.	.	TRBJ1-1	TGTGCCAGCAGTCCTATACGTCGAGGGGCCACTGAAGCTTTCTTT	CASSPIRRGATEAFF
TRBV4-1	TRBD2	many	TRBJ2-7	TGCGCCAGCAGCCAAGAAGGGACTAGCGGAGCCTACGAGCAGTACTTC	CASSQEGTSGAYEQYF
TRBV6-5	TRBD1	many	TRBJ1-5	TGTGCCAGCAATTTGGACAGGTATAGCAATCAGCCCCAGCATTTT	CASNLDRYSNQPQHF
TRBV29-1	.	many	TRBJ1-5	TGCAGCGTTTCGGGAACTAATAGCAATCAGCCCCAGCATTTT	CSVSGTNSNQPQHF
TRBV11-3	TRBD1	many	TRBJ1-1	TGTGCCAGCAGCTTAGATCGGGGACAGGCGAACACTGAAGCTTTCTTT	CASSLDRGQANTEAFF
TRBV10-3	.	.	TRBJ1-2	TGTGCCATCAGTGAGTCGATTTCCTTGGACAGACGATATGGCTACACCTTC	CAISESISLDRRYGYTF
TRBV19	.	once	TRBJ2-7	TGTGCCAGTAGCCGAGGCAGGGAATTCGAGCAGTACTTC	CASSRGREFEQYF
TRBV28	TRBD2	many	TRBJ2-7	TGTGCCAGCAGTTCAATCGGGACTAGCAGTAGCTACGAGCAGTACTTC	CASSSIGTSSSYEQYF
TRBV6-1	TRBD1	.	TRBJ1-6	TGTGCCAGCAGTGAGGGGACAGACGGTTCACCCCTCCACTTT	CASSEGTDGSPLHF
TRBV12-3/TRBV12-4	.	many	TRBJ2-3	TGTGCCAGCAGTTTGACCCCTAGGAGAGGGGATACGCAGTATTTT	CASSLTPRRGDTQYF
TRBV18	.	.	TRBJ2-7	TGTGCCAGCTCACCCCCGGGGTGGAGCTCCTACGAGCAGTACTTC	CASSPPGWSSYEQYF
TRBV18	.	.	TRBJ2-7	TGTGCCAGCTCAGCGGGACAGCAGAGCTCCTACGAGCAGTACTTC	CASSAGQQSSYEQYF
TRBV29-1	TRBD2	many	TRBJ2-5	TGCAGCGTGTCGACTAGCGGGAGGGAGACCCAGTACTTC	CSVSTSGRETQYF
TRBV20-1	.	many	TRBJ2-5	TGCAGTGCTAGACTAGCAGAACAAGAGACCCAGTACTTC	CSARLAEQETQYF
TRBV25-1	TRBD2	.	TRBJ2-5	TGTGCCAGCAGTGAAATGTGGGGAGGGGAGACCCAGTACTTC	CASSEMWGGETQYF
TRBV6-5	TRBD1	many	TRBJ1-5	TGTGCCAGCAGTTACTTGGACAGGGAGTGGGGCAATCAGCCCCAGCATTTT	CASSYLDREWGNQPQHF
TRBV12-3/TRBV12-4	.	many	TRBJ2-7	TGTGCCAGCAGTCGGACGGGTCCCCGGTACTTC	CASSRTGPRYF
TRBV20-1	TRBD1	many	TRBJ1-5	TGCAGTGCTAGAGGGACAGGGATAGTGCTTCAGCCCCAGCATTTT	CSARGTGIVLQPQHF
TRBV27	TRBD2	.	TRBJ2-7	TGTGCCAGCGCGGGACTAGCGGGAACCAACTACGAGCAGTACTTC	CASAGLAGTNYEQYF
TRBV6-1	.	many	TRBJ2-2	TGTGCCAGCAGATGGGACACATACACCGGGGAGCTGTTTTTT	CASRWDTYTGELFF
TRBV19	TRBD1	many	TRBJ2-2	TGTGCCAGTAGTAACGGACAGGGCGGGACCGGGGAGCTGTTTTTT	CASSNGQGGTGELFF
TRBV10-3	.	many	TRBJ2-7	TGTGCCATCAGCGAGGGGTTCGGGGACGAGCAGTACTTC	CAISEGFGDEQYF
TRBV5-1	TRBD1	.	TRBJ2-2	TGCGCCAGCAGCCTCGTCCGGACAGGGGAAGGGGAGCTGTTTTTT	CASSLVRTGEGELFF
TRBV5-1	.	many	TRBJ1-1	TGCGCCAGCAGCATAGGGGACAACCGAGAAGCTTTCTTT	CASSIGDNREAFF
TRBV3-1	TRBD2	.	TRBJ2-5	TGTGCCAGCAGCCAAGGAACGACTAGCGGGTACAGAGGGACCCAGTACTTC	CASSQGTTSGYRGTQYF
TRBV5-1	.	many	TRBJ1-1	TGCGCCAGCAGCGGGGGGATAGGCGAAGCTTTCTTT	CASSGGIGEAFF
TRBV28	.	many	TRBJ1-5	TGTGCCACCATGACCCGGGGTAGAGGGGTTAATCAGCCCCAGCATTTT	CATMTRGRGVNQPQHF